This paragraph reports one TCR beta chain. V lost 0 bases and J lost 3, with 24 bases in between. Germline loops: CDR1 SGHRS, CDR2 YFSETQ. The CDR3 is 19 amino acids. The record originates from a study of neoadjuvant anti-PD-1 for oral cavity cancer. Using immunoSEQ multiplex PCR, the repertoire was profiled, and TCRdb retains in-frame clones only, with some absent. This repertoire shows around 12,000 clones, about 65% found once; its top ten account for around 2.2%. These newly diagnosed stage II-IVA oral cavity squamous cell carcinoma patients had no prior systemic or radiation treatment. The sequencing used PBMCs, collected before nivolumab (anti-PD-1) treatment. The chain employs TRBV5-1 and TRBJ2-5, with D possibly being TRBD2 (6 bases). The sequence was collected from a person between 40 and 79 years old with oral cavity squamous cell carcinoma. CDR3 in DNA: TGCGCCAGCAGCTTGGAGGCGGGATCGACCCCTTACTATAAAGAGACCCAGTACTTC. It translates to CASSLEAGSTPYYKETQYF.